This T cell receptor (beta chain) was obtained from a study of T-cell reconstitution after alpha-beta-depleted transplantation in children. Unique molecular identifiers were built into the TCRbeta library. TCRdb called the PCR reads again in MiXCR, with one record for every CDR3 protein. The sample lists around 480,000 distinct CDR3 sequences, approximately 32% seen once, with more than 2% in the top ten. The CDR3 is made up of 15 amino acids. V was clipped by 5 bases and J by 1 base, with 13 bases between them. CDR1 and CDR2 (germline): WSHSY, SAAADI. This clonotype was observed a handful of times. The rearrangement joins TRBV10-2 to TRBJ2-3, with no clear D. The receptor comes from a human donor who donated a stem cell graft to a child with aplastic anemia. The sample was PBMCs from the stem cell graft donor, taken from the stem cell graft. CDR3 nucleotides: TGCGCCAGCAGTACACCAATACCAGGCACAGATACGCAGTATTTT. This gives the protein CASSTPIPGTDTQYF.